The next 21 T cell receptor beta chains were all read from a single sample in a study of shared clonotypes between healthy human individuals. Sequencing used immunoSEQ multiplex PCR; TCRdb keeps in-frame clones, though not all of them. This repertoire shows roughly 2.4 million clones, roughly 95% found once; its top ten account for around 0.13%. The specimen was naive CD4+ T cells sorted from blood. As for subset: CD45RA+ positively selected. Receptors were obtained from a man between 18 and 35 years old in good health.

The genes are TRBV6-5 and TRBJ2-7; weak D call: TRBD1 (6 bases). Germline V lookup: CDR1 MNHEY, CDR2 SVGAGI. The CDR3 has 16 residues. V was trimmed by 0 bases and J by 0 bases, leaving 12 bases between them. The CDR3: CASSYSSQGISYEQYF. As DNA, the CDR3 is TGTGCCAGCAGTTACTCGAGCCAGGGGATCTCCTACGAGCAGTACTTC.

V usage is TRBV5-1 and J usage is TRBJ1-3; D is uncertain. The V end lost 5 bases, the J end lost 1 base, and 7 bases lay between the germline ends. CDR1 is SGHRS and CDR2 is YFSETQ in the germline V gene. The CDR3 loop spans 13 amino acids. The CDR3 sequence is CASRSGSGNTIYF. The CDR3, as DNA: TGCGCCAGCAGATCCGGATCTGGAAACACCATATATTTT.

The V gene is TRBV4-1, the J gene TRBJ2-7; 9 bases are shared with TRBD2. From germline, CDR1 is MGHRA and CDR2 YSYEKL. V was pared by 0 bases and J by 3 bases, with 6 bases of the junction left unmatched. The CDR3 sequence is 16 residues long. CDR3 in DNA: TGCGCCAGCAGCCAAGATTACAGCGGGGGGTACTACGAGCAGTACTTC. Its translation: CASSQDYSGGYYEQYF.

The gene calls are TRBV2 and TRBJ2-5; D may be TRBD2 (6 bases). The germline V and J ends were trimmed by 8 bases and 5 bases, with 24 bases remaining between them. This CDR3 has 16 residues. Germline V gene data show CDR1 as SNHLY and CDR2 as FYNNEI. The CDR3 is CASEGRRTGSQETQYF. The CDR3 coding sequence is TGTGCCAGCGAGGGGAGGAGGACTGGCAGTCAGGAGACCCAGTACTTC. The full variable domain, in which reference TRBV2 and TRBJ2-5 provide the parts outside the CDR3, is EPEVTQTPSHQVTQMGQEVILRCVPISNHLYFYWYRQILGQKVEFLVSFYNNEISEKSEIFDDQFSVERPDGSNFTLKIRSTKLEDSAMYFCASEGRRTGSQETQYFGPGTRLLVL.

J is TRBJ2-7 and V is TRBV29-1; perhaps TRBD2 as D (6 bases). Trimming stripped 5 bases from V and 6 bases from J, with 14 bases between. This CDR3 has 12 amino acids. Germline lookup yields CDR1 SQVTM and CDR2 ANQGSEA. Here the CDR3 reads CSVLFETSEQYF. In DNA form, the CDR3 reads TGCAGCGTTTTATTTGAGACTAGCGAGCAGTACTTC.

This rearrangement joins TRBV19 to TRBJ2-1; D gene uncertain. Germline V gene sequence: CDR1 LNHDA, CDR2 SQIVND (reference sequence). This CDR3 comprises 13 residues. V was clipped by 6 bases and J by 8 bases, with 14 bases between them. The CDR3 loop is CASRSPPSDEQFF. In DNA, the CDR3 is TGTGCCAGTAGATCCCCCCCCAGTGATGAGCAGTTCTTC.

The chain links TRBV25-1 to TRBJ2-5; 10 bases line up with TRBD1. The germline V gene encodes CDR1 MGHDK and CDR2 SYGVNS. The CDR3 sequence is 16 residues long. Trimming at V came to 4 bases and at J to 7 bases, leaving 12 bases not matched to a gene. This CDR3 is CASSAIRDRGSRTQYF. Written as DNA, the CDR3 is TGTGCCAGCAGTGCAATCCGGGACAGGGGTTCACGGACCCAGTACTTC.

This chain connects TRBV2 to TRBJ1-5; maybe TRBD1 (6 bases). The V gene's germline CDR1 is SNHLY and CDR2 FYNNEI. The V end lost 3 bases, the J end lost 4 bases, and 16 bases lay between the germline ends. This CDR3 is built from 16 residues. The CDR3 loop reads CASSEGTARGNQPQHF. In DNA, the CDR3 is TGTGCCAGCAGTGAGGGGACGGCGAGGGGGAATCAGCCCCAGCATTTT.

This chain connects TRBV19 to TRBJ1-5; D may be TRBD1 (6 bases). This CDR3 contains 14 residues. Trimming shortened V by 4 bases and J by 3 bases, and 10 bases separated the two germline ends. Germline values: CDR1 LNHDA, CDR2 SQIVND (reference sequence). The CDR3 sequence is CASSTDSFNQPQHF. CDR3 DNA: TGTGCCAGTAGTACGGACAGCTTCAATCAGCCCCAGCATTTT.

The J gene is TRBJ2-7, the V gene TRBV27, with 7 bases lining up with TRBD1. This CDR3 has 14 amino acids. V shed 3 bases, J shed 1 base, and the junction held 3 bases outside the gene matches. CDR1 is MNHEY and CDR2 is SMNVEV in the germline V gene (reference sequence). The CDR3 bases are TGTGCCAGCAGTTTGAGGGGGCCGTCCTACGAGCAGTACTTC. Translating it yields CASSLRGPSYEQYF.

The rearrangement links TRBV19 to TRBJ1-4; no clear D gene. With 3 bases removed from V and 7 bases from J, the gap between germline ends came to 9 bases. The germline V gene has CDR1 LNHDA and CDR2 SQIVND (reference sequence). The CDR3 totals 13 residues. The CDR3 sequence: CASSIHSSEKLFF. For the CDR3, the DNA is TGTGCCAGTAGTATCCACAGCAGTGAAAAACTGTTTTTT. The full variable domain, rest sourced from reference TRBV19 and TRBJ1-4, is DGGITQSPKYLFRKEGQNVTLSCEQNLNHDAMYWYRQDPGQGLRLIYYSQIVNDFQKGDIAEGYSVSREKKESFPLTVTSAQKNPTAFYLCASSIHSSEKLFFGSGTQLSVL.

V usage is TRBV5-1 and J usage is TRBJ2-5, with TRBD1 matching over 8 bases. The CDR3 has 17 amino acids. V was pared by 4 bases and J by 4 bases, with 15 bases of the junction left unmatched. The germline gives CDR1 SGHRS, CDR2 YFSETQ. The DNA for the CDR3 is TGCGCCAGCAGCCGAACCATAGGACAGGGAGATCGAGAGACCCAGTACTTC. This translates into CASSRTIGQGDRETQYF.

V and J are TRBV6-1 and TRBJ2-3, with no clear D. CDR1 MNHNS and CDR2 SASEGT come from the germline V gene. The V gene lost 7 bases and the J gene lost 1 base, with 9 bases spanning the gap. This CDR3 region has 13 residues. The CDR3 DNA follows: TGTGCCAGCACTGGCGGCCGCACAGATACGCAGTATTTT. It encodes CASTGGRTDTQYF.

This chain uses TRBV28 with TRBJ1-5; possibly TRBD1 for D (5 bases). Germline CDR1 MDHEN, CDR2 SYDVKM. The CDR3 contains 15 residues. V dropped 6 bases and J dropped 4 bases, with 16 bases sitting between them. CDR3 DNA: TGTGCCAGCAGCGACCGGGGGACGGGAAATCAGCCCCAGCATTTT. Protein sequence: CASSDRGTGNQPQHF. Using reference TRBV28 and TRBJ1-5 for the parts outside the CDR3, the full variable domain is DVKVTQSSRYLVKRTGEKVFLECVQDMDHENMFWYRQDPGLGLRLIYFSYDVKMKEKGDIPEGYSVSREKKERFSLILESASTNQTSMYLCASSDRGTGNQPQHFGDGTRLSIL.

The CDR3 DNA reads as TGTGCCAGCAGTGTTCCCGGCGCGGGCAAAAACATTCAGTACTTC. Translation gives CASSVPGAGKNIQYF. The chain is built from TRBV6-1 and TRBJ2-4; D possibly corresponds to TRBD2 (5 bases). The CDR3 sequence is 15 residues long. Germline loops: CDR1 MNHNS, CDR2 SASEGT. The V end lost 4 bases, the J end lost 3 bases, and 13 bases lay between the germline ends.

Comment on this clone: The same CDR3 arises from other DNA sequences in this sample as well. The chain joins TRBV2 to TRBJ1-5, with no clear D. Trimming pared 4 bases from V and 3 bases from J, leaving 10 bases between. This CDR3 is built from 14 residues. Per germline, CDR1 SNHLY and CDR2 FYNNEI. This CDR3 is CASSAGGHNQPQHF. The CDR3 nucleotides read TGTGCCAGCAGTGCAGGAGGGCACAATCAGCCCCAGCATTTT.

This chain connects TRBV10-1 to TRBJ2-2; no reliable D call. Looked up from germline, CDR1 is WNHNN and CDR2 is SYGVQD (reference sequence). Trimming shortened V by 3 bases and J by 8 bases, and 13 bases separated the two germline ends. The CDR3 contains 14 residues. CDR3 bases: TGCGCCAGCAGTGAAGTGATAGCAGGAGGGGAGCTGTTTTTT. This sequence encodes CASSEVIAGGELFF.

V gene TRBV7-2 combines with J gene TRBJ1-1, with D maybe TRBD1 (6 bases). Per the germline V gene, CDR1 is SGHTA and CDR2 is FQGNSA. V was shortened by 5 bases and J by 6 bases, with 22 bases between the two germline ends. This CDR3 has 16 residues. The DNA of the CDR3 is TGTGCCAGCAGCCAGGGGACGGTGAGGTATGGGGCTGAAGCTTTCTTT. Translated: CASSQGTVRYGAEAFF.

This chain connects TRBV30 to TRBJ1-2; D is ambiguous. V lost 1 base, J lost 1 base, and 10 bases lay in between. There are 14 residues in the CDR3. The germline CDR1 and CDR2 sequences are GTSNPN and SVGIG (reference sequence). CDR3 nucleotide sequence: TGTGCCTGGAGTGGCCCGAACCTTAACTATGGCTACACCTTC. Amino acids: CAWSGPNLNYGYTF.

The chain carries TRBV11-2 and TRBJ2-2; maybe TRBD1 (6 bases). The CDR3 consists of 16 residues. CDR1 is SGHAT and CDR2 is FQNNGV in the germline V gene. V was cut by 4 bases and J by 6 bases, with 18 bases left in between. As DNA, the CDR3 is TGTGCCAGCAGCTCAACAGGGCAGGGGATTCCCGGGGAGCTGTTTTTT. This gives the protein CASSSTGQGIPGELFF.

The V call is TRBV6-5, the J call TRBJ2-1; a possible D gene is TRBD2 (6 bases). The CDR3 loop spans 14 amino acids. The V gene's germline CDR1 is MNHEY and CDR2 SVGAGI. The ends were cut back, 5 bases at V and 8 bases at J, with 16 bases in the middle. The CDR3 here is CASSRGRPGDEQFF. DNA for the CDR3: TGTGCCAGCAGTCGAGGGAGGCCCGGCGATGAGCAGTTCTTC.